The 20 T cell receptor beta chains below come from one sample, sequenced in a study of human T cells and chemical hapten exposure. TCRdb reprocessed the RACE reads via MiXCR and lists one record per CDR3 protein. The data show fewer than 350,000 distinct CDR3 sequences, with around 7% seen just once and more than 0.95% held by the top ten. This sample's time point: pre-sensitization, week 0. Treatment defined: therapeutic diphenylcyclopropenone sensitization with weekly scalp DPC. The input for sequencing was whole blood, taken in connection with sensitization to the hapten diphenylcyclopropenone (DPC). These TCRs come from a man younger than 35 with alopecia areata. Some clones in this sample may be carry-over from other donors' samples.

The rearrangement links TRBV3-1 to TRBJ1-1; D not resolved. V lost 0 bases and J 5 bases, leaving 10 bases between the germline ends. The CDR3 has 14 residues. Per germline, CDR1 LGHDT and CDR2 YNNKEL (reference sequence). CDR3: CASSQDLGNTEAFF. In DNA, the CDR3 is TGTGCCAGCAGCCAAGATCTAGGGAATACTGAAGCTTTCTTT.

This clonotype has at least ten counts. J is TRBJ2-5 and V is TRBV12-3 or TRBV12-4; 7 positions match TRBD2. The CDR3 is made up of 14 amino acids. J gave up 4 bases and V 6 bases, and 8 bases lay outside the gene matches. CDR3 coding DNA: TGTGCCAGCAGAAAGCGGGAAGCCGGAGAGACCCAGTACTTC. It translates to CASRKREAGETQYF.

The genes are TRBV7-9 and TRBJ1-1; D remains unclear. Germline values: CDR1 SEHNR, CDR2 FQNEAQ (reference sequence). This CDR3 is built from 13 residues. V lost 7 bases to trimming and J lost 8 bases, with 17 bases between them. The CDR3: CASMRSTGLEAFF. For the CDR3, the DNA is TGTGCCAGCATGAGGAGTACGGGTTTGGAAGCTTTCTTT.

This clonotype was seen at least ten times. The chain recombines TRBV7-9 with TRBJ1-4; D unresolved. The V end was cut by 2 bases, the J end by 4 bases, with 8 bases between. The CDR3 is made up of 14 amino acids. The germline V gene encodes CDR1 SEHNR and CDR2 FQNEAQ (reference sequence). In nucleotides, the CDR3 is TGTGCCAGCAGCTTAACCTTCCTTAATGAAAAACTGTTTTTT. Residues: CASSLTFLNEKLFF.

This clonotype was seen a few times. The chain couples TRBV9 to TRBJ2-7, with a possible D match to TRBD1 (5 bases). CDR3 length: 18 residues. The V gene lost 1 base and the J gene lost 2 bases, with 22 bases spanning the gap. CDR1 and CDR2 (germline): SGDLS, YYNGEE. This CDR3 reads CASSVHHLWQGKPYEQYF. The CDR3 coding sequence is TGTGCCAGCAGCGTACACCACTTGTGGCAGGGTAAACCCTACGAGCAGTACTTC.

This rearrangement joins TRBV6-5 to TRBJ1-4; D is undetermined. CDR1 and CDR2 (germline): MNHEY, SVGAGI. Trimming removed 0 bases at V and 5 bases at J, with 7 bases between. This CDR3 is built from 14 residues. CDR3: CASSYSVRNEKLFF. CDR3 nucleotide sequence: TGTGCCAGCAGTTACTCGGTCAGGAATGAAAAACTGTTTTTT.

The chain uses TRBV20-1 and TRBJ1-5; D perhaps matches TRBD1 (5 bases). The germline CDR1 and CDR2 sequences are DFQATT and SNEGSKA (reference sequence). The germline V and J ends were trimmed by 7 bases and 1 base, with 11 bases remaining between them. CDR3 length: 13 residues. Here the CDR3 DNA reads TGCAGTGTCGGCAGGGAGAGCAATCAGCCCCAGCATTTT. Protein sequence: CSVGRESNQPQHF.

This clonotype appeared a few times. The rearrangement uses TRBV20-1 and TRBJ1-2; the D gene is possibly TRBD1 (6 bases). V dropped 5 bases and J dropped 5 bases, with 12 bases sitting between them. Germline CDR1 and CDR2: DFQATT and SNEGSKA (reference sequence). This CDR3 contains 12 residues. As DNA, the CDR3 is TGCAGTGCTTCCGGGACACGTTATGGCTACACCTTC. This translates into CSASGTRYGYTF.

The chain links TRBV20-1 to TRBJ2-3, with 10 bases matching TRBD2. J lost 1 base, V lost 5 bases, and 6 bases had no gene match. This CDR3 contains 15 residues. Germline values: CDR1 DFQATT, CDR2 SNEGSKA (reference sequence). The CDR3 sequence: CSAGYLAGGTDTQYF. In nucleotides, the CDR3 is TGCAGTGCTGGGTATCTAGCGGGGGGCACAGATACGCAGTATTTT.

The chain uses TRBV27 and TRBJ1-2; D ambiguous. Looked up from germline, CDR1 is MNHEY and CDR2 is SMNVEV (reference sequence). CDR3 size: 14 residues. Trimming stripped 5 bases from V and 4 bases from J, with 14 bases between. The DNA of the CDR3 is TGTGCCAGCAGTGTAATGGGAGTTGGCTATGGCTACACCTTC. Protein product: CASSVMGVGYGYTF.

V usage is TRBV2 and J usage is TRBJ2-1; 13 bases are shared with TRBD2. The CDR3 runs 15 residues. V was pared by 6 bases and J by 9 bases, with 8 bases of the junction left unmatched. Germline V CDR1 and CDR2: SNHLY, FYNNEI. The chain's CDR3 is CASSTSGGVLSEQFF. The CDR3 DNA is TGTGCCAGCAGCACTAGCGGGGGGGTTTTGTCTGAGCAGTTCTTC.

This clonotype was seen a few times. The rearrangement links TRBV3-1 to TRBJ1-5; D remains ambiguous. This CDR3 comprises 15 residues. V was clipped by 1 base and J by 3 bases, with 10 bases between them. Germline V CDR1 and CDR2: LGHDT, YNNKEL (reference sequence). CDR3 bases: TGTGCCAGCAGCCAAGGAAACGGGTTCAATCAGCCCCAGCATTTT. Protein: CASSQGNGFNQPQHF.

This chain uses TRBV3-1 with TRBJ2-4; 8 bases match TRBD1. CDR3 length: 19 amino acids. The V gene end was trimmed by 4 bases and the J gene end by 2 bases; junction bases not matched to a gene: 16. CDR1 LGHDT and CDR2 YNNKEL come from the germline V gene (reference sequence). The CDR3 sequence is CASSPITGGTVGTKNIQYF. DNA for the CDR3: TGTGCCAGCAGCCCCATAACAGGGGGAACTGTCGGGACCAAAAACATTCAGTACTTC.

The gene calls are TRBV27 and TRBJ2-7; perhaps TRBD1 as D (6 bases). Trimming cost V 7 bases and J 0 bases, with 19 bases left between them. The length of the CDR3 is 16 residues. Per the germline V gene, CDR1 is MNHEY and CDR2 is SMNVEV (reference sequence). The CDR3 region is CASINERGGSSYEQYV. The CDR3 bases are TGTGCCAGCATAAATGAGCGAGGGGGTAGCTCCTACGAGCAGTACGTC.

V is TRBV12-3 or TRBV12-4 and J is TRBJ1-3, with 10 bases identical to TRBD1. CDR3 length: 15 amino acids. V dropped 6 bases and J dropped 2; count of bases not matched to a gene: 4. CDR3 sequence reads: CASSRTGGTGNTIYF. CDR3 DNA: TGTGCCAGCAGCCGGACAGGGGGAACTGGAAACACCATATATTTT.

The rearrangement joins TRBV9 to TRBJ1-6; D may be TRBD1 (5 bases). CDR3 length: 14 amino acids. Germline assignment: CDR1 SGDLS and CDR2 YYNGEE. The V end lost 2 bases, the J end lost 10 bases, and 13 bases lay between the germline ends. The CDR3 is CASSVQGVRSPLHF. The CDR3 DNA reads as TGTGCCAGCAGCGTGCAGGGTGTACGCTCACCCCTCCACTTT.

This clonotype was recorded many times. The chain joins TRBV6-2 or TRBV6-3 to TRBJ2-7; tentatively, D is TRBD2 (6 bases). CDR3 length: 14 residues. V lost 8 bases and J 0 bases, leaving 14 bases between the germline ends. Per germline, CDR1 MNHEY and CDR2 SVGEGT. The chain's CDR3 is CASGPRGSSYEQYV. DNA for the CDR3: TGTGCCAGCGGTCCGCGGGGAAGCTCCTACGAGCAGTACGTC.

This clonotype appeared many times. The V and J genes are TRBV29-1 and TRBJ1-2; no firm D call. V was trimmed by 3 bases and J by 8 bases, leaving 7 bases between them. Germline loops: CDR1 SQVTM, CDR2 ANQGSEA. CDR3 length: 10 residues. CDR3 protein: CSVDHGGYTF. The CDR3 DNA reads TGCAGCGTTGATCACGGGGGCTACACCTTC.

This clonotype was detected only a few times. The chain couples TRBV6-2 or TRBV6-3 to TRBJ1-1, with 7 bases aligning to TRBD1. V shed 7 bases, J shed 1 base, and the junction held 6 bases outside the gene matches. This CDR3 has 14 residues. Germline V gene lookup returns CDR1 MNHEY and CDR2 SVGEGT. CDR3 DNA: TGTGCCAGCATTCGGAGGGACAGGAACACTGAAGCTTTCTTT. This translates into CASIRRDRNTEAFF.

This clonotype was observed a few times. The genes are TRBV6-5 and TRBJ1-4; 7 bases line up with TRBD1. J was trimmed by 0 bases and V by 2 bases; bases with no gene match: 3. The germline CDR1 and CDR2 sequences are MNHEY and SVGAGI. This CDR3 has 16 amino acids. For the CDR3, the DNA is TGTGCCAGCAGTTACGGGACAGTGTCAACTAATGAAAAACTGTTTTTT. Its protein product is CASSYGTVSTNEKLFF.